A single TCR beta chain is shown here with its context. The sample belongs to a study of blood T cell repertoires in COVID-19. Clones were read by immunoSEQ multiplex PCR, and TCRdb kept only the in-frame ones, dropping some. The repertoire includes around 250,000 clones, roughly 88% of them detected once, and about 10% sits in the top ten. In Seattle, patients joined the study during active infection and were tracked longitudinally. V was cut by 5 bases and J by 3 bases, with 17 bases left in between. Germline-derived CDR1 and CDR2 are LNHDA and SQIVND (reference sequence). This CDR3 region has 16 residues.

The clonotype originates from a woman aged 65 to 85 with COVID-19, enrolled during active disease. The sample was peripheral blood. V is TRBV19 and J is TRBJ1-5; a weak D match, TRBD1 (6 bases). The CDR3 loop reads CASSQDRLGPNQPQHF. The CDR3 DNA sequence: TGTGCCAGTAGTCAGGACAGACTGGGACCCAATCAGCCCCAGCATTTT.